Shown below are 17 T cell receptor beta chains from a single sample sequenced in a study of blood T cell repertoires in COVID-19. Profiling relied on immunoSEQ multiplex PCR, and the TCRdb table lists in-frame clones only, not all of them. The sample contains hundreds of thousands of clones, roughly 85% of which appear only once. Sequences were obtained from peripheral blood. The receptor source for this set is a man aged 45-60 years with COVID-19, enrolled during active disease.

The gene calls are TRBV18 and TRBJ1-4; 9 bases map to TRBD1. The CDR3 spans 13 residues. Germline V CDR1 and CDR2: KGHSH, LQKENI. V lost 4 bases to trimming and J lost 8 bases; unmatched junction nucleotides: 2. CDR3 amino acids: CASSRDRDEKLFF. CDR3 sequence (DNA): TGTGCCAGCTCACGGGACAGGGACGAAAAACTGTTTTTT.

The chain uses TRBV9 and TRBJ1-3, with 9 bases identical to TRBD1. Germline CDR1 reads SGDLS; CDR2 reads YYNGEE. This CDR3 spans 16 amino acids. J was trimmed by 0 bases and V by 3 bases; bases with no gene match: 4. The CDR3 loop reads CASSAMDRGSGNTIYF. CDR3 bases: TGTGCCAGCAGCGCCATGGACAGGGGCTCTGGAAACACCATATATTTT. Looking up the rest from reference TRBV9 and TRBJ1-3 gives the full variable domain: DSGVTQTPKHLITATGQRVTLRCSPRSGDLSVYWYQQSLDQGLQFLIQYYNGEERAKGNILERFSAQQFPDLHSELNLSSLELGDSALYFCASSAMDRGSGNTIYFGEGSWLTVV.

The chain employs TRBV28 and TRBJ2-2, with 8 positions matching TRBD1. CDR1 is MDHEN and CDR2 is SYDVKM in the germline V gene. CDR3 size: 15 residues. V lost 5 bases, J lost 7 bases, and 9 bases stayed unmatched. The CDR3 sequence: CASSLADRVVGELFF. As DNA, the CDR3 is TGTGCCAGCAGTCTCGCGGACAGGGTCGTCGGGGAGCTGTTTTTT.

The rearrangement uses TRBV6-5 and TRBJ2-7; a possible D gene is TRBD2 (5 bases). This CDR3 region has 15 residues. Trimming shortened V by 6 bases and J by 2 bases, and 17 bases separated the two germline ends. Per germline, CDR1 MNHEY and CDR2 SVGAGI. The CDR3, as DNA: TGTGCCAGCAGGTCCGGGATGTACGGAGCCTACGAGCAGTACTTC. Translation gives CASRSGMYGAYEQYF.

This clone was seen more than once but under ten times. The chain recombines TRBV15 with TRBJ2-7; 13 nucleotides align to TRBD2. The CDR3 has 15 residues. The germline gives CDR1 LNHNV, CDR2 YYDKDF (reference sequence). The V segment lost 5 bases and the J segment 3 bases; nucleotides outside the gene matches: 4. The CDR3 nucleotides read TGTGCCACCAGCTCGGGACTAGCGGGACTCTACGAGCAGTACTTC. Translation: CATSSGLAGLYEQYF. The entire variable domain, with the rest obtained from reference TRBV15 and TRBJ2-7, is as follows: DAMVIQNPRYQVTQFGKPVTLSCSQTLNHNVMYWYQQKSSQAPKLLFHYYDKDFNNEADTPDNFQSRRPNTSFCFLDIRSPGLGDTAMYLCATSSGLAGLYEQYFGPGTRLTVT.

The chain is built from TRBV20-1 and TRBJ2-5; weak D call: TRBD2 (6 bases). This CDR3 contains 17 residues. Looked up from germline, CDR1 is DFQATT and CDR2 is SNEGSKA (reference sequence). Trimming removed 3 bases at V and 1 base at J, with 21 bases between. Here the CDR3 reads CSASGGGRVGGQETQYF. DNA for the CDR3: TGCAGTGCTAGTGGGGGAGGCAGGGTCGGGGGCCAAGAGACCCAGTACTTC.

CDR3 DNA: TGCGCCAGCAACCAAGACAGGGTGGAGGAGACCCAGTACTTC. It yields the protein CASNQDRVEETQYF. The chain links TRBV10-2 to TRBJ2-5, with TRBD1 matching 7 bases. V lost 7 bases and J lost 5; bases outside the gene matches: 10. CDR3 size: 14 residues. Per germline, CDR1 WSHSY and CDR2 SAAADI.

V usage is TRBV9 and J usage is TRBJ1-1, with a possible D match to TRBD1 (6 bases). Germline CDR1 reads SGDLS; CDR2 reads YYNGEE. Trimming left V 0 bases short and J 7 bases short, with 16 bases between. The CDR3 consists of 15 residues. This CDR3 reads CASSVGGQEHLEAFF. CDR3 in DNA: TGTGCCAGCAGCGTAGGGGGACAAGAGCATCTTGAAGCTTTCTTT.

CDR3 protein: CASSLGSGASPLHF. The CDR3 DNA sequence: TGTGCCAGCAGTTTGGGGTCAGGGGCTTCACCCCTCCACTTT. The chain uses TRBV28 and TRBJ1-6; TRBD1 is a possible D gene (6 bases). Germline V gene sequence: CDR1 MDHEN, CDR2 SYDVKM. Trimming pared 3 bases from V and 9 bases from J, leaving 12 bases between. CDR3 length: 14 amino acids.

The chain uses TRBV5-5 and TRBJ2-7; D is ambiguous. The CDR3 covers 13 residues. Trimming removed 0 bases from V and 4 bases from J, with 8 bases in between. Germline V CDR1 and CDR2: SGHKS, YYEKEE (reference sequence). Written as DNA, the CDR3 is TGTGCCAGCAGCTTGGGGCAGAGGTACGAGCAGTACTTC. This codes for CASSLGQRYEQYF.

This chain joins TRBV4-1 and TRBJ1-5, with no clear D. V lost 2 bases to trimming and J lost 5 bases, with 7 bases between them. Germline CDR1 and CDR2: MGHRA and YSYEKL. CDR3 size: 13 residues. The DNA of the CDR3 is TGCGCCAGCAGCCAACGGTTGGATCAGCCCCAGCATTTT. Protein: CASSQRLDQPQHF.

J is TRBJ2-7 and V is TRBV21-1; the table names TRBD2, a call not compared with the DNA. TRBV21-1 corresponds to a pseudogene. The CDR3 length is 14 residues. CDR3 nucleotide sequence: TGTGCCAGCTTTTGGCGGGGGGCTCGCGACGAGCAGTACTTC. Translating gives CASFWRGARDEQYF.

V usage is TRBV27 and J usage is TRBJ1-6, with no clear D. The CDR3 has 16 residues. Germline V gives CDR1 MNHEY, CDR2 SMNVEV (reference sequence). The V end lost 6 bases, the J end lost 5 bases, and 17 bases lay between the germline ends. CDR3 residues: CASRLQPRLNNSPLHF. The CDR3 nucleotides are TGTGCCAGCAGATTACAGCCCAGACTTAATAATTCACCCCTCCACTTT.

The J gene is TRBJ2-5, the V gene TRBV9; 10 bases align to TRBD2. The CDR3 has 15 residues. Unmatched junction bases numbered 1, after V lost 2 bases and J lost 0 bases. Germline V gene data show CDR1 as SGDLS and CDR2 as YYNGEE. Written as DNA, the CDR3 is TGTGCCAGCAGCGTTACTAGCGGGGACCAAGAGACCCAGTACTTC. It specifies CASSVTSGDQETQYF.

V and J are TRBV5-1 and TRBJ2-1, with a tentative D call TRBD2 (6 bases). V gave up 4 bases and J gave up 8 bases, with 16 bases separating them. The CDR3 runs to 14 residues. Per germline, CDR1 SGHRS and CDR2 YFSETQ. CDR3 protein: CASSPERRGYEQFF. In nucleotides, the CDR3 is TGCGCCAGCAGCCCCGAGAGGAGGGGCTATGAGCAGTTCTTC.

CDR3 DNA: TGTGCCACCAGTGGAGAGGGTAGCTATAATGAGCAGTTCTTC. It specifies CATSGEGSYNEQFF. J is TRBJ2-1 and V is TRBV24-1; tentatively, D is TRBD2 (5 bases). The CDR3 covers 14 residues. V lost 5 bases and J lost 7, with 14 bases in between. Germline V gene sequence: CDR1 KGHDR, CDR2 SFDVKD.

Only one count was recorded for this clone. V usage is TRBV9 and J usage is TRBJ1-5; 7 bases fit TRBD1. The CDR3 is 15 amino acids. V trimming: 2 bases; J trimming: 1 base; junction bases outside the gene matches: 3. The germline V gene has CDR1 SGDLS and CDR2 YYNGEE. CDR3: CASSVTGASNQPQHF. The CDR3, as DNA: TGTGCCAGCAGCGTTACAGGGGCGAGCAATCAGCCCCAGCATTTT.